This T cell receptor (beta chain) was recovered during a study of blood T cell repertoires in COVID-19. Assay: immunoSEQ multiplex PCR; the TCRdb copy retains only in-frame clones and omits some. The sample has about 300,000 clones, approximately 81% seen once. The sample holds one count of this clone. Participants' reported clinical history set cohort assignment. During the 2 weeks before they entered the study, exposed participants had met someone with a PCR-confirmed or clinician-diagnosed COVID-19 case. Trimming cost V 10 bases and J 0 bases, with 13 bases left between them. Germline V gene data show CDR1 as LGHDT and CDR2 as YNNKEL (reference sequence). This CDR3 has 13 residues.

The receptor was derived from a woman aged 25 to 39 who had been exposed to COVID-19. This sequence joins TRBV3-1 (or the pseudogene TRBV3-2) and TRBJ2-7; D might be TRBD2 (5 bases). Sequencing input: PBMCs or T cells enriched from blood (not recorded which). CDR3 nucleotides: TGTGCCACCCGAGCGGAACTCTCCTACGAGCAGTACTTC. As protein: CATRAELSYEQYF.